The source of this T cell receptor (beta chain) is a study of vaccination effects on CD4 cells after COVID-19. The table came from immunoSEQ multiplex PCR; TCRdb's copy has only in-frame clones and leaves some out. The sample has approximately 83,000 clones, roughly 80% seen once. Turning to this clone: Its target is unknown.

Before sequencing, viral peptide pools were used by the ViraFEST assay to expand antigen-specific CD4+ T cells. Once cultured for around 11 days, the cells underwent separation to obtain CD4+ T cells. The participants, recipients of two vaccine doses, got either BNT162b2 or mRNA-1273. Cultures got half-medium changes with IL-2 on days 3 and 7. Germline CDR1 MNHEY, CDR2 SVGAGI. With 10 bases clipped from V and 10 bases from J, the junction kept 10 bases outside the gene matches. The CDR3 length is 14 residues. Sequences were derived from CD4+ T cells from PBMCs cultured with HCoV-OC43 spike peptides, sampled after COVID-19 vaccination. The subset here: HCoV-OC43 spike overlapping peptide pool stimulation. The chain has TRBV6-5 and TRBJ2-3; 14 bases fit TRBD2. The source of this sequence is a human donor who received a COVID-19 vaccine. This CDR3 is CAIMTSGGASSQYF. The CDR3 DNA follows: TGTGCCATCATGACTAGCGGGGGGGCCTCTTCGCAGTATTTT.